This record concerns one TCR beta chain sequence. The antigen is not known. Treatment in this sample: around 19 received Ad26.COV2.S at low or high dose, single or two shots; several received placebo; per-sample allocation not given. Each sample was drawn 63 days after the first injection (of vaccine or placebo). These data originate in a study of Ad26.COV2.S vaccination and SARS-CoV-2 variants. Study observations and caveats: Using TCR breadth and depth analyses may have led to underestimated total T cell responses.

The germline V and J ends were trimmed by 4 bases and 4 bases, with 9 bases remaining between them. This CDR3 region has 13 residues. The germline V gene encodes CDR1 SGHRS and CDR2 YFSETQ. TCRdb's table, derived via immunoSEQ multiplex PCR, lists solely in-frame clones and lacks some. There are about 400,000 clones in the sample; roughly 90% occur only once, and about 2% lies in the top ten. The source material was peripheral blood, sampled in a trial of Ad26.COV2.S vaccine versus placebo. The rearrangement joins TRBV5-1 to TRBJ1-3, with D possibly TRBD1 on 5 matching bases. The sequence derives from a person aged 18-65 years who received the Ad26.COV2.S COVID-19 vaccine or a placebo. This CDR3 is CASSAREGNTIYF. CDR3 nucleotide sequence: TGCGCCAGCAGCGCCAGGGAAGGAAACACCATATATTTT. Combining the CDR3 with reference TRBV5-1 and TRBJ1-3 gives the whole variable domain KAGVTQTPRYLIKTRGQQVTLSCSPISGHRSVSWYQQTPGQGLQFLFEYFSETQRNKGNFPGRFSGRQFSNSRSEMNVSTLELGDSALYLCASSAREGNTIYFGEGSWLTVV.